This entry is about one T cell receptor (beta chain). Its antigen is unknown. Losses at the gene ends were 6 bases for V and 2 bases for J; bases not matched to a gene: 4. The CDR3 runs 13 residues. Germline CDR1 is MNHEY and CDR2 is SMNVEV (reference sequence). The sample is drawn from a study of shared clonotypes between healthy human individuals. Points from the study as a whole: Some clonotypes were shared by all four sorted-subset donors, while others were not shared. The non-shared ones had lower generation probabilities than the shared ones.

Naive CD8 cells comprised CD45RO-negative, CCR7-positively selected cells, excluding terminally differentiated effector memory CD45RA+ cells. TCRdb's copy holds only in-frame clones and misses some; the assay was immunoSEQ multiplex PCR. The table records 2 million to 2.5 million clones, roughly 94% of them present only once. This chain uses TRBV27 with TRBJ2-7; 7 bases agree with TRBD1. The sequenced sample consisted of naive CD8+ T cells sorted from blood. This clonotype was sampled from a man aged 18 to 29 in good health. The DNA for the CDR3 is TGTGCCAGCAGCCGACAGGGTCCCTACGAGCAGTACTTC. Protein product: CASSRQGPYEQYF.